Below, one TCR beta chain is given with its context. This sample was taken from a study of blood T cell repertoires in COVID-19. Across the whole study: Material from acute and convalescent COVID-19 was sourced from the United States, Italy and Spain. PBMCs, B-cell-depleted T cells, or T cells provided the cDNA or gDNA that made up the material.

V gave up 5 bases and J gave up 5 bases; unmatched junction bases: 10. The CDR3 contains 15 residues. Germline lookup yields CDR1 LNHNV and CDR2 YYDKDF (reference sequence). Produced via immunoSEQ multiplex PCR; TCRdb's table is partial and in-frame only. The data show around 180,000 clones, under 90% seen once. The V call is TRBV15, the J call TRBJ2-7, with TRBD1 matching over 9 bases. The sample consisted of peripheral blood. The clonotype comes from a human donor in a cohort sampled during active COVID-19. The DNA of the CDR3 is TGTGCCACCAGCCCACAAAGGACAGGGGTGGACGAGCAGTACTTC. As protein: CATSPQRTGVDEQYF.